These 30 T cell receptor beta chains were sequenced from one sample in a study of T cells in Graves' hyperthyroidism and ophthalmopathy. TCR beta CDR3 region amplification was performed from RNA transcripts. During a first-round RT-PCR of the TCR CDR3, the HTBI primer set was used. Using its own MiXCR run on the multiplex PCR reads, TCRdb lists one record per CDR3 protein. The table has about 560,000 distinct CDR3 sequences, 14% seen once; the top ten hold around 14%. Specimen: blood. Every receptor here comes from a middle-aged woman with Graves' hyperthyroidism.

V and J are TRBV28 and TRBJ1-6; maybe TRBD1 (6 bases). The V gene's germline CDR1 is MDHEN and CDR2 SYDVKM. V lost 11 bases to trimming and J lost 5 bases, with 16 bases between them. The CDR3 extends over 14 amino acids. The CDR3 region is CASGGKGDNSPLHF. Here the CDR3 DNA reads TGTGCCTCCGGGGGCAAGGGGGATAATTCACCCCTCCACTTT.

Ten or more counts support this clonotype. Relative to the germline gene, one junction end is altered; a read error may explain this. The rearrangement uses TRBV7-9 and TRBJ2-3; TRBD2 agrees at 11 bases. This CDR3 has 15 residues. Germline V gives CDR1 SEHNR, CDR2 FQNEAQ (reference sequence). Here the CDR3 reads CASSLAGGSTDTQYF. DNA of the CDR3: TGTGCCAGCAGCCTAGCGGGAGGCTCCACAGATACGCAGTATTTT.

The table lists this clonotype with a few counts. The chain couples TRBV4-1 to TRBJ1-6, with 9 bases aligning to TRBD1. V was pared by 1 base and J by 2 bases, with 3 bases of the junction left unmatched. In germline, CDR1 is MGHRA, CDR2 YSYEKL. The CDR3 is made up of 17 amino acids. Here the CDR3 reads CASSQAGTGPYNSPLHF. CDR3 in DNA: TGCGCCAGCAGCCAAGCCGGGACAGGGCCCTATAATTCACCCCTCCACTTT.

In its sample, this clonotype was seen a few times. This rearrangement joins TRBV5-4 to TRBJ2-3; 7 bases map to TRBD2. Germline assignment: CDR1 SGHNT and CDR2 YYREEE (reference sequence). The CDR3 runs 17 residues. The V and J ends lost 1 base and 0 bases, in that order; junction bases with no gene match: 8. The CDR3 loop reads CASSLQYARESTDTQYF. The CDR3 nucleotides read TGTGCCAGCAGCTTGCAATATGCGCGGGAGAGCACAGATACGCAGTATTTT.

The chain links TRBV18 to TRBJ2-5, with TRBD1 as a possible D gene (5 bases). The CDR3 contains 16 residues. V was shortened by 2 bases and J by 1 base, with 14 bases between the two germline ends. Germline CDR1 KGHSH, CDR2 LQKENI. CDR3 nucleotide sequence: TGTGCCAGCTCACCAAAGGGGCCAGGTTCCCAAGAGACCCAGTACTTC. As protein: CASSPKGPGSQETQYF.

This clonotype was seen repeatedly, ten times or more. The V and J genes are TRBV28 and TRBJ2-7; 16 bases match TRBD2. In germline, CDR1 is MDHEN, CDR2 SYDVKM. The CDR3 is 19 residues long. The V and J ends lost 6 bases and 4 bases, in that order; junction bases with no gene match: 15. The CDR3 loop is CASSRRDLGTSGRGYEQYF. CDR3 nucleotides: TGTGCCAGCAGCCGCAGGGATCTAGGGACTAGCGGGAGGGGATACGAGCAGTACTTC.

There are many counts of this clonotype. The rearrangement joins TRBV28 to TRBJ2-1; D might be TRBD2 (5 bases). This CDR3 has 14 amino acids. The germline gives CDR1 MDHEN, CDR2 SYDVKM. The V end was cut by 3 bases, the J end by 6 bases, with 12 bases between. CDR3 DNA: TGTGCCAGCAGTTTTAGCGTTCTAGGCAATGAGCAGTTCTTC. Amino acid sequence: CASSFSVLGNEQFF.

In nucleotides, the CDR3 is TGTGCCAGCAGTGAGGGGGGCATTAATGAAAAACTGTTTTTT. Translated: CASSEGGINEKLFF. V usage is TRBV25-1 and J usage is TRBJ1-4, with D possibly being TRBD1 (6 bases). Looked up from germline, CDR1 is MGHDK and CDR2 is SYGVNS. V shed 3 bases and J shed 4 bases, with 9 bases lying between them. The CDR3 sequence is 14 residues long.

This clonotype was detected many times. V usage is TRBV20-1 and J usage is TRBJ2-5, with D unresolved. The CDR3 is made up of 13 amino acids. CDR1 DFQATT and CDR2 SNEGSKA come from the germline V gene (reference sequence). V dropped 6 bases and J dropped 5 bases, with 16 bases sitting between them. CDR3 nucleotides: TGCAGTGCCCCGGGCCGTTCCCGGGAGACCCAGTACTTC. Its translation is CSAPGRSRETQYF.

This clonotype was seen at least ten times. CDR3 nucleotides: TGCAGTGCTTACGGACTAGCGGGAGAAGTCTATGAGCAGTTCTTC. It yields the protein CSAYGLAGEVYEQFF. This chain connects TRBV20-1 to TRBJ2-1, with TRBD2 matching 13 bases. The CDR3 length is 15 residues. After removal of 5 bases from V and 8 bases from J, the junction contained 9 bases not matched to a gene. The V gene's germline CDR1 is DFQATT and CDR2 SNEGSKA (reference sequence).

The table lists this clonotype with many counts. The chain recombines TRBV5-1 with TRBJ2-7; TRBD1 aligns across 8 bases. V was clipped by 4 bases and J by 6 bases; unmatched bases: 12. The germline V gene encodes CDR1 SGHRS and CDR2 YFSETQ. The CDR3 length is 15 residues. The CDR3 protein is CASSQQTGGRLEQYF. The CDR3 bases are TGCGCCAGCAGCCAACAAACAGGGGGTCGGCTCGAGCAGTACTTC. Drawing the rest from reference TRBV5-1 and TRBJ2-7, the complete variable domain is KAGVTQTPRYLIKTRGQQVTLSCSPISGHRSVSWYQQTPGQGLQFLFEYFSETQRNKGNFPGRFSGRQFSNSRSEMNVSTLELGDSALYLCASSQQTGGRLEQYFGPGTRLTVT.

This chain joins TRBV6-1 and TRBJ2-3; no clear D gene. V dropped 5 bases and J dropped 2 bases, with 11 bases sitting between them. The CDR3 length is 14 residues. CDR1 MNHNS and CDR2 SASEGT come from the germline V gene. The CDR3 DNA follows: TGTGCCAGCAGTAACCCAGACAACACAGATACGCAGTATTTT. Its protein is CASSNPDNTDTQYF.

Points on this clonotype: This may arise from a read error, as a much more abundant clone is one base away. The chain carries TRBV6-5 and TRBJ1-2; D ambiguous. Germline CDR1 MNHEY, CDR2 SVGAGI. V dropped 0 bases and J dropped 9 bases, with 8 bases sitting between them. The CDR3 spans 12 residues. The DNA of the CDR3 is TGTGCCAGCAGTTACTCCGGGTATAGCTACACCTTC. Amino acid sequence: CASSYSGYSYTF.

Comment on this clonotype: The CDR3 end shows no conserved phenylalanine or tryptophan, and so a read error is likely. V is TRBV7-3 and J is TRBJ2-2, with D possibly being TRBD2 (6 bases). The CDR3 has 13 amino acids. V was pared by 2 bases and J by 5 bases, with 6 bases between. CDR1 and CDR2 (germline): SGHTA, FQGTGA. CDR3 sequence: CASSLGGTGELFL. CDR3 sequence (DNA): TGTGCCAGCAGCTTAGGAGGGACCGGGGAGCTGTTTCTT.

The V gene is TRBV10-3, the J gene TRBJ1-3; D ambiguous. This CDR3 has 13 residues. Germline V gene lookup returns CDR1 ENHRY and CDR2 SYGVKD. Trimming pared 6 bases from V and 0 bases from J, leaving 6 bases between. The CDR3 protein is CAISPVSGNTIYF. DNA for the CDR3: TGTGCCATCAGCCCAGTCTCTGGAAACACCATATATTTT.

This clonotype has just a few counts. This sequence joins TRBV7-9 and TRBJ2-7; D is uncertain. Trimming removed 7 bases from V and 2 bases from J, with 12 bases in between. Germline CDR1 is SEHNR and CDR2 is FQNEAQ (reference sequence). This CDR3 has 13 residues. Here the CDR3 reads CASTLGPTYEQYF. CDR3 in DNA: TGTGCCAGCACCCTGGGTCCTACCTACGAGCAGTACTTC.

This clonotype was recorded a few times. In DNA form, the CDR3 reads TGTGCCAGCAGCCCACTCGGGGTCGGGATGGGGTGGGACAATGAGCAGTTCTTC. Protein product: CASSPLGVGMGWDNEQFF. The chain recombines TRBV7-9 with TRBJ2-1; D perhaps matches TRBD2 (5 bases). This CDR3 contains 18 residues. Germline CDR1 SEHNR, CDR2 FQNEAQ (reference sequence). V was clipped by 5 bases and J by 5 bases, with 25 bases between them.

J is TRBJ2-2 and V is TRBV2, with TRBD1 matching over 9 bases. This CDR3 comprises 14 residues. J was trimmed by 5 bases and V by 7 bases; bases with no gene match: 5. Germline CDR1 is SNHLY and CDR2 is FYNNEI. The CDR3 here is CASIGDRETGELFF. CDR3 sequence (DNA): TGTGCCAGCATCGGGGACAGGGAAACCGGGGAGCTGTTTTTT.

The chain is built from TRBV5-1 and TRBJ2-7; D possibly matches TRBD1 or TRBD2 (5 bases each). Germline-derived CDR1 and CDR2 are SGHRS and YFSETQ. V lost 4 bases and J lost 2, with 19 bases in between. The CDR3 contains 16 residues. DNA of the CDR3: TGCGCCAGCAGCGGCAAACAGCTCGGGGACCCCTACGAGCAGTACTTC. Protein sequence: CASSGKQLGDPYEQYF.

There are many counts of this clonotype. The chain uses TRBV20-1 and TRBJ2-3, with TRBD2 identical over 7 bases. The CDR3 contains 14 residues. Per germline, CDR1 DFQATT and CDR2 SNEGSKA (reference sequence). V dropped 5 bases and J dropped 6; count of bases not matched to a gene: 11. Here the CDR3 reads CSALGGVAGDTQYF. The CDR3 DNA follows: TGCAGTGCTTTGGGGGGGGTAGCTGGGGATACGCAGTATTTT.

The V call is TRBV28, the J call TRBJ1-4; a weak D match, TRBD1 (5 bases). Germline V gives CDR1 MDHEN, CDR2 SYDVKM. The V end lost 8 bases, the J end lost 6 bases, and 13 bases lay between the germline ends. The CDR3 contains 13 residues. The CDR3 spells CASGGRGYEKLFF. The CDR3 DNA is TGTGCCAGCGGCGGGAGGGGTTATGAAAAACTGTTTTTT.

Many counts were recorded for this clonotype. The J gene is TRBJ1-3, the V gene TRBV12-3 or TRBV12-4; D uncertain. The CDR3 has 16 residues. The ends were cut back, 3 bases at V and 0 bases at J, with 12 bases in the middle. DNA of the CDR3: TGTGCCAGCAGTTTGGCGGGAGGTCGCTCTGGAAACACCATATATTTT. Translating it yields CASSLAGGRSGNTIYF.

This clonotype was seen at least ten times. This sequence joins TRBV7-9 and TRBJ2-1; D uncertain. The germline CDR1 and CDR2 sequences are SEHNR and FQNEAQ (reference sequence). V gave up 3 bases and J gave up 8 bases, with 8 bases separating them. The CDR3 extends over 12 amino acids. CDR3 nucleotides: TGTGCCAGCAGCTTTAGACTGGATGAGCAGTTCTTC. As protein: CASSFRLDEQFF.

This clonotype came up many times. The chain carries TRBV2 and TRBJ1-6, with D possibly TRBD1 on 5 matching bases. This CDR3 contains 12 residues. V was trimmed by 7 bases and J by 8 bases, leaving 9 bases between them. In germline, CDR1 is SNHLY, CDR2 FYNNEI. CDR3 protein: CASIRRDSPLHF. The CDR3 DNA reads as TGTGCCAGCATTCGCAGGGATTCACCCCTCCACTTT.

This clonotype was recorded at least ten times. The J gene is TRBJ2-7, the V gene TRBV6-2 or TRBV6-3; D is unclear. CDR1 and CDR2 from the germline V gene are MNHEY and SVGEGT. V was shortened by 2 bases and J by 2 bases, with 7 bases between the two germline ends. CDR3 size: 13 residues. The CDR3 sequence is CASSYLGTYEQYF. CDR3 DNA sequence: TGTGCCAGCAGTTACCTCGGTACCTACGAGCAGTACTTC.

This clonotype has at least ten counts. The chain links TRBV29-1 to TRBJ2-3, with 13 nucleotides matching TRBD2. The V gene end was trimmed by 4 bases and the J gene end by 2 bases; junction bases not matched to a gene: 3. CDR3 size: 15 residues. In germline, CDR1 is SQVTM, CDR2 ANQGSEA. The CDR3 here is CSVAGLAGTTDTQYF. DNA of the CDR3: TGCAGCGTTGCGGGACTAGCGGGAACCACAGATACGCAGTATTTT.

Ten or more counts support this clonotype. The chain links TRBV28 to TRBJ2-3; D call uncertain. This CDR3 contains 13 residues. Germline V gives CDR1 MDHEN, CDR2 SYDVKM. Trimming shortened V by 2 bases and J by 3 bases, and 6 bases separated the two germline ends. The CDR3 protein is CASSLMRTDTQYF. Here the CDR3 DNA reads TGTGCCAGCAGTTTAATGCGTACAGATACGCAGTATTTT.

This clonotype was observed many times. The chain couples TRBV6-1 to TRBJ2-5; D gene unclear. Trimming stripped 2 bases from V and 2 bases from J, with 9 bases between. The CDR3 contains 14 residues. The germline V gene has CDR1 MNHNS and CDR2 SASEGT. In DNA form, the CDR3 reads TGTGCCAGCAGTGAACTTTGGTCACAAGAGACCCAGTACTTC. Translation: CASSELWSQETQYF.

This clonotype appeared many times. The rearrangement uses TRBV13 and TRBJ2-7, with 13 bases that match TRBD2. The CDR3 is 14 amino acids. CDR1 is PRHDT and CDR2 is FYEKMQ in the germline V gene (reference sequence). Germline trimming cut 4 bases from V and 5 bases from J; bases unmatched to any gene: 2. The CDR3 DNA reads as TGTGCCAGCAGCTCCGGACTAGCGGGAGACGAGCAGTACTTC. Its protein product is CASSSGLAGDEQYF. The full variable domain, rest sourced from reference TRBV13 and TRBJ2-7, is AAGVIQSPRHLIKEKRETATLKCYPIPRHDTVYWYQQGPGQDPQFLISFYEKMQSDKGSIPDRFSAQQFSDYHSELNMSSLELGDSALYFCASSSGLAGDEQYFGPGTRLTVT.

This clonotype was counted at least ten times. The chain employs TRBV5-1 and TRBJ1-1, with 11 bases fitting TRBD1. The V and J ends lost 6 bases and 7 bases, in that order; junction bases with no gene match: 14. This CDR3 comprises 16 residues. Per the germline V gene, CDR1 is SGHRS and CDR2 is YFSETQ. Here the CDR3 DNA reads TGCGCCAGCAATACTGGACAGGGGGCGAGTATCGTTGAAGCTTTCTTT. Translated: CASNTGQGASIVEAFF.